Sequencing of this T cell receptor (beta chain) was carried out in a study of cytomegalovirus exposure and HLA in healthy donors. Trimming shortened V by 5 bases and J by 5 bases, and 12 bases separated the two germline ends. Germline lookup yields CDR1 KGHSY and CDR2 FQNENV. The CDR3 spans 13 residues. Overall study results and limits: In most subjects, TCR beta sequences reportedly gave accurate predictions of HLA-A and HLA-B alleles.

As to this clone: Antigen unknown.

Both 60 Vbeta primers and 13 Jbeta primers went into the PCR. Produced via immunoSEQ multiplex PCR; TCRdb's table is partial and in-frame only. The sample totals 50,000 to 70,000 clones. Sequenced sample: PBMCs. The chain is built from TRBV16 and TRBJ2-5; D gene ambiguous. The sequence came from a woman under 30 in good health and CMV-seronegative. As DNA, the CDR3 is TGTGCCAGCAGCACCGTCTCTGAGGAGACCCAGTACTTC. Translating it yields CASSTVSEETQYF.